This TCR beta chain was documented in a study of monozygotic twins with inflammatory bowel disease (dated by TCRdb to the late 2010s). Study-level background: A total of 28 monozygotic twin pairs were included in the full study, comprising nine German pairs (four IBD-concordant, five IBD-discordant) and 19 IBD-discordant Danish pairs. Each individual had, on average, about 151 000 unique TCRalpha sequences and 181 000 unique TCRbeta sequences available for analysis. The search for disease-associated traits relied mainly on comparing IBD patients with their genetically identical healthy co-twins within discordant pairs. Here is what the overall study found, with its caveats: Concordant and discordant twins showed no difference in repertoire similarity, possibly because of limited statistical power. IBD patients had lower TCRbeta repertoire diversity, measured by the inverse Simpson index, than their healthy co-twins. The results gave no support for a single strong signal or clonotype linked to IBD. Background noise and inter-individual variability may have been introduced into the repertoires by the differing immunosuppressive treatments among patients. Compared with healthy twins, IBD patients shared fewer clonotypes with other individuals, and the difference was most pronounced in patients with signs of disease activity. The analysis was unable to tell apart different T cell subtypes.

Libraries were constructed by 5' RACE. For each TCR library, 3,000 to 4,000 ng of total RNA was used. cDNA was synthesized with SMARTScribe reverse transcriptase in eight separate reactions per sample. During cDNA synthesis, unique molecular identifiers containing a 6-nucleotide sample barcode were introduced by template switching. Two nested PCRs of approximately 16 and 9 cycles amplified the TCRalpha and TCRbeta cDNA, and bead purification followed each PCR. Before amplification, the cDNA was treated with uracil DNA-glycosylase and purified using the QIAquick PCR purification kit. The second PCR was the step at which Illumina TruSeq-compatible adapters and sample-specific barcodes were added. TapeStation and Qubit were used to check library quality and concentration, and 4 to 6 ng of each library was pooled. Sequencing of pooled libraries was carried out on an Illumina HiSeq2500 single-index Rapid Run using 2 x 100 bp reads and custom sequencing primers. The authors processed their data as follows. MiGEC version 1.2.6 was used for UMI-based consensus assembly to correct PCR and sequencing errors. MiXCR version 2.1.1 was used to carry out V(D)J alignment, clonotype assembly and CDR3 extraction. Normalisation of gene usage, clonotype sharing and MAIT/NKT TCR abundance was achieved by analysing the top 1000, 10 000 and 20 000 clonotypes per sample. After downsampling to 27 000 UMIs, diversity was calculated as the inverse Simpson index using the vegan R package. Paired Mann-Whitney U tests were applied to discordant twin pairs, and Benjamini-Hochberg correction was used for multiple testing. TCRdb reprocessed the reads into one record per CDR3 protein sequence, lacking DNA. TCRdb's processing, not the authors' own work, is the source of the V and J calls. This sample's clone table shows just over 300,000 distinct CDR3 sequences. The ten top clones hold roughly 5.2% of the sample.

From each donor, an approximately 2.4 ml peripheral blood sample was collected into PAXgene tubes and kept at -80 degrees C. Total RNA was isolated from whole blood with the PAXgene blood miRNA kit on an automated QIAcube, without T cell sorting. Peripheral blood from monozygotic twin pairs concordant or discordant for inflammatory bowel disease was subjected to deep TCRalpha and TCRbeta repertoire profiling with unique molecular barcoding. Smoking habits were recorded for all twin pairs, and individuals were classified as current, former or never smokers. For CDR1 and CDR2, the germline V gene (reference sequence) lists DFQATT and SNEGSKA. The CDR3 measures 12 amino acids from cysteine to phenylalanine. No nucleotide data were recorded. Comment on this clonotype: Its binding antigen is unknown.

This receptor was obtained from a human donor with ulcerative colitis or Crohn's disease, or a healthy co-twin of an affected twin (not recorded which). The V and J segments used are TRBV20-1 and TRBJ2-7. Sample: blood. For the CDR3, the sequence is CSASPSGYEQYF.